These T cell receptor beta chains were read from a single sample in a study of human T cells and chemical hapten exposure. MiXCR, applied by TCRdb to the RACE reads, yields one record per CDR3 protein. The table shows approximately 80,000 distinct CDR3 sequences, with 14% occurring only once. Sequenced material: whole blood, taken in connection with sensitization to the hapten diphenylcyclopropenone (DPC). These receptor sequences come from a woman aged 50 to 65 with alopecia areata. Some clones in this sample may be carry-over from other donors' samples. The CDR3 runs from the conserved cysteine through the conserved F or W. D genes are given only for firm matches. Clone size is not always given. Where it is, it says once, few, many or a class for expanded clones.

TRBV28	NA	TRBJ1-1	few	CATHLDTEAFF	TGTGCCACCCACCTGGACACTGAAGCTTTCTTT
TRBV3-1	NA	TRBJ1-1	NA	CASSQEWNRVNTEAFF	TGTGCCAGCAGCCAAGAGTGGAACAGGGTGAACACTGAAGCTTTCTTT
TRBV5-1	TRBD2	TRBJ2-3	NA	CASSRVSSGRTDTQYF	TGCGCCAGCAGCCGAGTTTCCAGCGGGAGAACAGATACGCAGTATTTT
TRBV11-2	NA	TRBJ2-7	few	CASSPQLGRFYEQYF	TGTGCCAGCAGCCCACAACTTGGGCGATTCTACGAGCAGTACTTC
TRBV11-2	TRBD1	TRBJ2-1	NA	CASGGQGPSSYNEQFF	TGTGCCAGCGGCGGACAGGGGCCAAGCTCCTACAATGAGCAGTTCTTC
TRBV5-4	TRBD1	TRBJ1-2	NA	CASSSQGARYTF	TGTGCCAGCAGCTCACAGGGGGCGCGTTACACCTTC
TRBV9	NA	TRBJ2-7	NA	CASSAILGEQYF	TGTGCCAGCAGCGCAATTCTAGGCGAGCAGTACTTC
TRBV9	TRBD1	TRBJ1-1	NA	CASKLLRGQVNTEAFF	TGTGCCAGCAAACTACTTAGGGGACAGGTGAACACTGAAGCTTTCTTT
TRBV12-3/TRBV12-4	TRBD2	TRBJ2-7	NA	CASSLTAGAYEQYF	TGTGCCAGCAGTTTAACCGCGGGAGCCTACGAGCAGTACTTC
TRBV20-1	NA	TRBJ2-1	few	CSATPSIFEQFF	TGCAGTGCCACCCCGTCGATCTTTGAGCAGTTCTTC
TRBV12-3/TRBV12-4	NA	TRBJ2-3	NA	CASSLSRDPGDGGPDTQYF	TGTGCCAGCAGTTTATCCCGGGACCCAGGGGATGGGGGACCAGATACGCAGTATTTT